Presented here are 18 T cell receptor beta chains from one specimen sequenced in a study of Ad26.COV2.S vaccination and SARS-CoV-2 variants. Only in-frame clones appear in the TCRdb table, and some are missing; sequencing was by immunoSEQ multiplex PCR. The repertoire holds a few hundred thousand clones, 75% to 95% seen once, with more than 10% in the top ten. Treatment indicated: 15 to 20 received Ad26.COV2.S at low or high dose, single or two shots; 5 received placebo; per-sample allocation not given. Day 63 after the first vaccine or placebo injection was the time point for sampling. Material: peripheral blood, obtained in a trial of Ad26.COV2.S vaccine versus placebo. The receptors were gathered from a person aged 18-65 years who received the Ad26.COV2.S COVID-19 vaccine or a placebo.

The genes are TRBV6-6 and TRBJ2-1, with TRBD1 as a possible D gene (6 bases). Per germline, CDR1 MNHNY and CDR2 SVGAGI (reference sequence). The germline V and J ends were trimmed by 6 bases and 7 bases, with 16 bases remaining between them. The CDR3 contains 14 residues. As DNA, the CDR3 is TGTGCCAGCAGCCTGACCACAGGGCGGAATGAGCAGTTCTTC. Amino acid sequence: CASSLTTGRNEQFF.

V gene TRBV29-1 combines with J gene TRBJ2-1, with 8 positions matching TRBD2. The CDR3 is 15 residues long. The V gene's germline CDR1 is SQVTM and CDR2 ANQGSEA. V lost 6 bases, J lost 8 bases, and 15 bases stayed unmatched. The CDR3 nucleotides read TGCAGCGTCCCCCCCGCGGCCCGGGAGGGCGATGAGCAGTTCTTC. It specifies CSVPPAAREGDEQFF.

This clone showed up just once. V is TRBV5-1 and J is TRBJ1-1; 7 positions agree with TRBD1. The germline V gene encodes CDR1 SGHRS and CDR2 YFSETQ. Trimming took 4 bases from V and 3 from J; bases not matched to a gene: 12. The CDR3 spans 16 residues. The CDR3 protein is CASSPEGQTGDTEAFF. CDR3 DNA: TGCGCCAGCAGCCCGGAGGGACAGACGGGGGACACTGAAGCTTTCTTT.

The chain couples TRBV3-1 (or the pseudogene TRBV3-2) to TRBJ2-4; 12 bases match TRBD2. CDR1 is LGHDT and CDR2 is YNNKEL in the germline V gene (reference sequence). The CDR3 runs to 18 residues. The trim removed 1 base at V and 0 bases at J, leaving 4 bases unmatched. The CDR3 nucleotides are TGTGCCAGCAGCCAAGGCACTAGCGGGAGGTTAGCCAAAAACATTCAGTACTTC. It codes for CASSQGTSGRLAKNIQYF.

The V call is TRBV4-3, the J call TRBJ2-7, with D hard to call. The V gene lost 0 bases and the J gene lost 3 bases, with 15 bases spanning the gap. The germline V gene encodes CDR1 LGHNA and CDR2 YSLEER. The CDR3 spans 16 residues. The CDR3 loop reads CASSQEAGSDYYEQYF. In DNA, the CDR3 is TGCGCCAGCAGCCAAGAAGCAGGTAGTGATTACTACGAGCAGTACTTC.

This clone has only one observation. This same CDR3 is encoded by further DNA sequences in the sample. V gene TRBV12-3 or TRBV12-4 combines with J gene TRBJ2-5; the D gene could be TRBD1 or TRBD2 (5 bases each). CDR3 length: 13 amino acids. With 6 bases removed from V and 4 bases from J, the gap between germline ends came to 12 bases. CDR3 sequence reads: CASSLGTGETQYF. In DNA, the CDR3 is TGTGCCAGCAGCCTTGGGACGGGAGAGACCCAGTACTTC.

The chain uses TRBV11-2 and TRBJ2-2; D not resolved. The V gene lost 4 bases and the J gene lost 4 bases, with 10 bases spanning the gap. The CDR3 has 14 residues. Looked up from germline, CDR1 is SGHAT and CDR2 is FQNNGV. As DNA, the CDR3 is TGTGCCAGCAGCTCGTCCCGTACCACCGGGGAGCTGTTTTTT. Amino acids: CASSSSRTTGELFF.

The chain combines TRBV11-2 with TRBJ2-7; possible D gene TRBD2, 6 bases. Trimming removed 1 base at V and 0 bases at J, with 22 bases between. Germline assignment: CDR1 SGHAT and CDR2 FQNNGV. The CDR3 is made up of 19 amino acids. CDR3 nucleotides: TGTGCCAGCAGCTTAGGGGGGAGGCCAGGGACCGCTTACTCCTACGAGCAGTACTTC. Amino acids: CASSLGGRPGTAYSYEQYF.

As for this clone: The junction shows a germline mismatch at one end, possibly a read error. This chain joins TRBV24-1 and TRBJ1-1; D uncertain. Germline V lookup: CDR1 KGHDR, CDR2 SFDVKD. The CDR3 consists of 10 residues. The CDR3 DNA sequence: TGTGCCACCAGTGATTTTAACCCCTTTTTT. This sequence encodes CATSDFNPFF.

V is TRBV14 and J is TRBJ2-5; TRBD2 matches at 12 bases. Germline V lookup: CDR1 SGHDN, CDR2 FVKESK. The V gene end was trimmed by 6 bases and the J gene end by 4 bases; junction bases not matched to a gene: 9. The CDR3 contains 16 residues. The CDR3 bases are TGTGCCAGCAGTCGACTAGCGGGAGTCTTGGGAGAGACCCAGTACTTC. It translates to CASSRLAGVLGETQYF. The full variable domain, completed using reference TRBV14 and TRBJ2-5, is EAGVTQFPSHSVIEKGQTVTLRCDPISGHDNLYWYRRVMGKEIKFLLHFVKESKQDESGMPNNRFLAERTGGTYSTLKVQPAELEDSGVYFCASSRLAGVLGETQYFGPGTRLLVL.

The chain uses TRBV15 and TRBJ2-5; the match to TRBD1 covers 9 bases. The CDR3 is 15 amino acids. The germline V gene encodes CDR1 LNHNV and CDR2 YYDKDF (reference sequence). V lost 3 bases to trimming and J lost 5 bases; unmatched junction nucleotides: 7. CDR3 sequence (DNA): TGTGCCACCAGCAGGTTCCACAGGGGGCAGGAGACCCAGTACTTC. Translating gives CATSRFHRGQETQYF.

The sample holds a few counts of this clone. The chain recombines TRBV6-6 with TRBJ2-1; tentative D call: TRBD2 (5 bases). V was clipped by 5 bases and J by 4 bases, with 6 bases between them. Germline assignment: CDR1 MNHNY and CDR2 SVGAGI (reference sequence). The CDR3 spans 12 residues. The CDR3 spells CASSERYNEQFF. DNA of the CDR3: TGTGCCAGCAGTGAGCGGTACAATGAGCAGTTCTTC.

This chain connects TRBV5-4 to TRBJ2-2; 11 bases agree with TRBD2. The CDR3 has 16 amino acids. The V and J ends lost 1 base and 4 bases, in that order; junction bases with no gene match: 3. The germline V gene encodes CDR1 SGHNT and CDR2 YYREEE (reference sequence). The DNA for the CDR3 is TGTGCCAGCAGCTTGATAACTAGCGGGAGCACCGGGGAGCTGTTTTTT. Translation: CASSLITSGSTGELFF.

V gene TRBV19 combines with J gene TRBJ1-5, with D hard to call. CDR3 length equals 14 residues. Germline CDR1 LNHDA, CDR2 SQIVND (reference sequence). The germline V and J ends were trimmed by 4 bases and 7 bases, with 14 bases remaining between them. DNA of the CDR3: TGTGCCAGTAGTACGAGTGGATACGGGCAGCCCCAGCATTTT. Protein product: CASSTSGYGQPQHF. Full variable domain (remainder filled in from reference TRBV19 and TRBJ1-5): DGGITQSPKYLFRKEGQNVTLSCEQNLNHDAMYWYRQDPGQGLRLIYYSQIVNDFQKGDIAEGYSVSREKKESFPLTVTSAQKNPTAFYLCASSTSGYGQPQHFGDGTRLSIL.

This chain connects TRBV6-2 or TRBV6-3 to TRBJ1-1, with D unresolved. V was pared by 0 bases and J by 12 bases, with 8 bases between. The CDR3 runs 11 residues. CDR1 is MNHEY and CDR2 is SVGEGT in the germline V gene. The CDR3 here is CASSYSQRTFF. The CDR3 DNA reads TGTGCCAGCAGTTACTCCCAGCGAACTTTCTTT.

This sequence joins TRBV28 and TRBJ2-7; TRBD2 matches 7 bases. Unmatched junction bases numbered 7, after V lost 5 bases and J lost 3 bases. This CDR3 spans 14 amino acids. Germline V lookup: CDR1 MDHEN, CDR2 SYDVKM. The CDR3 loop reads CASSPAGTNYEQYF. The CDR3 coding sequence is TGTGCCAGCAGTCCCGCCGGGACTAACTACGAGCAGTACTTC.

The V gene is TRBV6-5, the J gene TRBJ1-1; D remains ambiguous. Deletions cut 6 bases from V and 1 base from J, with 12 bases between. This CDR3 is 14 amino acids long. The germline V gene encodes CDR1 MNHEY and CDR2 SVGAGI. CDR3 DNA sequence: TGTGCCAGCAGGTTGATGACGGCGAACACTGAAGCTTTCTTT. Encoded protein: CASRLMTANTEAFF.

CDR3 loop: CASSLPLAGGTYEQYF. CDR3 coding DNA: TGTGCCAGCAGTTTGCCTCTAGCGGGAGGGACCTACGAGCAGTACTTC. V and J are TRBV6-6 and TRBJ2-7, with TRBD2 matching over 12 bases. Germline trimming cut 4 bases from V and 2 bases from J; bases unmatched to any gene: 6. Germline V gives CDR1 MNHNY, CDR2 SVGAGI (reference sequence). The CDR3 spans 16 residues.